The 17 T cell receptor beta chains presented below share a single source sample, sequenced in a study of T cell clonality in common variable immunodeficiency. Regarding the study as a whole: Common variable immunodeficiency TCR beta sequences reportedly had fewer deletions and N-nucleotide insertions.

The antigens for these receptors are not known. Produced via immunoSEQ multiplex PCR; TCRdb's table is partial and in-frame only. This sample carries tens of thousands of clones, none of them present only once. Sequenced input: peripheral blood mononuclear cells. Every receptor here comes from a human donor with common variable immunodeficiency.

This clone showed up many times. The CDR3 extends 3 residues past the end of the read, so its final part is completed from the germline J gene. The V gene is TRBV12-3 or TRBV12-4, the J gene TRBJ2-5, with D perhaps TRBD2 (6 bases). The length of the CDR3 is 13 residues. V lost 6 bases, J lost 4 bases, and 12 bases lay in between. The CDR3 bases that were read are TGTGCCAGCAGCCCGGGGGAGAGAGAGACC. This translates into CASSPGERET. The full CDR3 protein is CASSPGERETQYF.

This clone was recorded at least ten times. The read terminates 3 residues before the CDR3 end, so the remaining end is supplied by the germline J gene. The gene calls are TRBV10-1 and TRBJ2-3; 7 bases fit TRBD2. The CDR3 covers 14 residues. Germline trimming cut 0 bases from V and 7 bases from J; bases unmatched to any gene: 4. Germline CDR1 WNHNN, CDR2 SYGVQD (reference sequence). The sequenced CDR3 bases are TGCGCCAGCAGTGAGTCGCTAGCGGATCATACG. It translates to CASSESLADHT. The entire CDR3 reads CASSESLADHTQYF.

This clone turned up a few times. The CDR3 end falls 3 residues outside the read, so it is completed with the germline J gene. The rearrangement links TRBV5-1 to TRBJ2-1; maybe TRBD2 (6 bases). Germline CDR1 SGHRS, CDR2 YFSETQ. V lost 4 bases to trimming and J lost 4 bases, with 21 bases between them. The CDR3 covers 17 residues. This CDR3 reads CASSPGSGTSIYNEQFF. The DNA read from the CDR3 is TGCGCCAGCAGCCCCGGGTCCGGGACTTCGATTTACAATGAG.

This clone was observed a few times. Read data end 3 residues before the CDR3 end; the end is taken from the germline J gene. The chain uses TRBV7-9 and TRBJ1-2; D perhaps matches TRBD1 (6 bases). This CDR3 is 13 amino acids long. Germline V lookup: CDR1 SEHNR, CDR2 FQNEAQ (reference sequence). V lost 5 bases and J lost 4, with 11 bases in between. The CDR3: CASSQQGSYGYTF. CDR3 DNA, as far as it was read: TGTGCCAGCAGCCAACAGGGAAGCTATGGC.

Many counts were recorded for this clone. The CDR3 extends 3 residues past the end of the read, so its final part is completed from the germline J gene. The gene calls are TRBV2 and TRBJ2-7; D remains unclear. The V gene lost 4 bases and the J gene lost 2 bases, with 12 bases spanning the gap. The germline V gene encodes CDR1 SNHLY and CDR2 FYNNEI. The CDR3 has 14 residues. The CDR3 bases that were read are TGTGCCAGCAGTGGATCCTCTCCGGCCTACGAG. Encoded protein: CASSGSSPAYE. The entire CDR3 protein is CASSGSSPAYEQYF.

This clone is termed medium-sized. The read ends 3 residues shy of where the CDR3 ends; the end is completed using the germline J gene. V usage is TRBV30 and J usage is TRBJ2-1, with D hard to call. The CDR3 contains 12 residues. The germline CDR1 and CDR2 sequences are GTSNPN and SVGIG (reference sequence). The V end lost 3 bases, the J end lost 9 bases, and 12 bases lay between the germline ends. The CDR3 region is CAWRHSTVEQFF. The sequenced part of the CDR3 DNA is TGTGCCTGGAGACATTCAACCGTTGAG.

In its sample, this clone was seen a few times. The read halts 3 residues ahead of the CDR3 end, with the missing end drawn from the germline J gene. The chain carries TRBV14 and TRBJ2-7; 8 bases align to TRBD1. V lost 4 bases and J lost 1; bases outside the gene matches: 3. The CDR3 has 14 amino acids. Per germline, CDR1 SGHDN and CDR2 FVKESK. CDR3 residues: CASSLTGGSYEQYF. CDR3 DNA (partial): TGTGCCAGCAGCCTTACAGGGGGATCCTACGAG.

In its sample, this clone was seen many times. The CDR3 spells CASSPGRQAFF. The sequenced part of the CDR3 DNA is TGTGCCAGCTCACCGGGCCGGCAG. The rearrangement uses TRBV18 and TRBJ1-1; D is undetermined. The CDR3 goes on 3 residues after the read ends, and that part is filled in from the germline J gene. Germline CDR1 and CDR2: KGHSH and LQKENI. The length of the CDR3 is 11 residues.

This clone occurred many times. The read ends 3 residues early relative to the CDR3; the germline J gene fills the gap. The chain has TRBV12-3 or TRBV12-4 and TRBJ2-7; 9 nucleotides match TRBD1. This CDR3 region has 14 residues. Trimming cost V 5 bases and J 6 bases; bases outside gene matches: 8. CDR3 sequence: CASSPTGQGSEQYF. The DNA read from the CDR3 is TGTGCCAGCAGTCCCACGGGACAGGGTAGCGAG.

On this clone: The observed sequence ends 3 residues before the CDR3 terminus, with the missing tail filled in from the germline J gene. The chain carries TRBV6-1 and TRBJ1-2; TRBD1 might be the D (5 bases). Per the germline V gene, CDR1 is MNHNS and CDR2 is SASEGT. The CDR3 is made up of 13 amino acids. V was pared by 4 bases and J by 4 bases, with 10 bases between. Here the CDR3 reads CASSVVGGYGYTF. The CDR3 DNA, read in part, is TGTGCCAGCAGTGTCGTCGGGGGCTATGGC.

This clone appeared many times. The read stops 3 residues short of the end of the CDR3; the missing end is completed from the germline J gene. This rearrangement joins TRBV2 to TRBJ1-1, with D maybe TRBD1 (5 bases). Germline V gene lookup returns CDR1 SNHLY and CDR2 FYNNEI. The CDR3 spans 14 residues. CDR3 bases read: TGTGCCAGCAGTGAAGTGAGAATAGGGGAGGTA. Amino acids: CASSEVRIGEV. The CDR3 in full is CASSEVRIGEVAFF.

This clone was observed many times. The CDR3 goes on 3 residues after the read ends, and that part is filled in from the germline J gene. The chain links TRBV19 to TRBJ1-1, with D possibly being TRBD1 (6 bases). CDR3 length equals 12 residues. The germline V gene has CDR1 LNHDA and CDR2 SQIVND (reference sequence). Deletions cut 9 bases from V and 3 bases from J, with 11 bases between. This CDR3 is CASRGQYTEAFF. CDR3 DNA, as far as it was read: TGTGCCAGCCGAGGACAGTACACTGAA. The full variable domain, rest sourced from reference TRBV19 and TRBJ1-1, is DGGITQSPKYLFRKEGQNVTLSCEQNLNHDAMYWYRQDPGQGLRLIYYSQIVNDFQKGDIAEGYSVSREKKESFPLTVTSAQKNPTAFYLCASRGQYTEAFFGQGTRLTVV.

A word on this clone: The CDR3 end lies 3 residues beyond the end of the read and is filled in from the germline J gene. V gene TRBV6-1 combines with J gene TRBJ1-6; 9 bases are a match to TRBD1. In germline, CDR1 is MNHNS, CDR2 SASEGT. The junction had 2 bases not matched to a gene; V was cut back by 3 bases and J by 2 bases. This CDR3 has 16 residues. The CDR3 bases that were read are TGTGCCAGCAGTGAGGGACAGGGTACCTATAATTCACCC. Translation: CASSEGQGTYNSP. From start to end, the CDR3 is CASSEGQGTYNSPLHF.

As for this clone: The CDR3 end lies 3 residues beyond the end of the read and is filled in from the germline J gene. The chain combines TRBV2 with TRBJ1-5; a weak D match, TRBD1 (5 bases). Germline CDR1 and CDR2: SNHLY and FYNNEI. The CDR3 consists of 14 residues. Trimming left V 3 bases short and J 5 bases short, with 11 bases between. The CDR3 sequence is CASSDTRVDQPQHF. The part of the CDR3 DNA that was read is TGTGCCAGCAGTGATACCAGGGTTGATCAGCCC.

This clone was detected ten times or more. The missing CDR3 end, 3 residues past where the read stops, is filled in from the germline J gene. This rearrangement joins TRBV7-9 to TRBJ2-2; D unresolved. V was cut by 5 bases and J by 6 bases, with 7 bases left in between. Germline loops: CDR1 SEHNR, CDR2 FQNEAQ (reference sequence). The CDR3 totals 12 residues. CDR3 bases read: TGTGCCAGCAGCCTTTCAGCCGGGGAG. It encodes CASSLSAGE. The complete CDR3 protein is CASSLSAGELFF.

With respect to this clone: The CDR3 goes on 3 residues after the read ends, and that part is filled in from the germline J gene. The chain links TRBV2 to TRBJ2-7; TRBD1 matches at 7 bases. V lost 2 bases and J lost 3; bases outside the gene matches: 7. This CDR3 contains 15 residues. The germline V gene encodes CDR1 SNHLY and CDR2 FYNNEI. The CDR3 spells CASSEYDREIYEQYF. The CDR3 DNA, read in part, is TGTGCCAGCAGTGAATACGACAGGGAAATCTACGAG.

This clone has more than one count but fewer than ten. The read is 3 residues too short to cover the CDR3 end, so that end is filled in from the germline J gene. The rearrangement uses TRBV30 and TRBJ1-2; D ambiguous. The CDR3 runs to 15 residues. The V gene lost 2 bases and the J gene lost 7 bases, with 20 bases spanning the gap. Looked up from germline, CDR1 is GTSNPN and CDR2 is SVGIG (reference sequence). The sequenced part of the CDR3 DNA is TGTGCCTGGAGTTTTTCCTCGCTCGAAACGGGTGGC. Translation gives CAWSFSSLETGG. The complete CDR3 sequence is CAWSFSSLETGGYTF.